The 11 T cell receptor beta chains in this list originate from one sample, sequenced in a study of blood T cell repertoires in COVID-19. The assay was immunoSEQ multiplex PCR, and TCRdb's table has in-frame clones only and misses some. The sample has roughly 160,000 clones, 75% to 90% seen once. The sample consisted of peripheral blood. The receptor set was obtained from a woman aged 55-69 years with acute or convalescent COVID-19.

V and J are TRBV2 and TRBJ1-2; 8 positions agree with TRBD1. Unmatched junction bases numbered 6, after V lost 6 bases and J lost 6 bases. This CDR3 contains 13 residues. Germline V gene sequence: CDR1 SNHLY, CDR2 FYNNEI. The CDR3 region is CASRSGGVNGYTF. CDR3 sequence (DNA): TGTGCCAGCAGATCAGGGGGCGTAAATGGCTACACCTTC.

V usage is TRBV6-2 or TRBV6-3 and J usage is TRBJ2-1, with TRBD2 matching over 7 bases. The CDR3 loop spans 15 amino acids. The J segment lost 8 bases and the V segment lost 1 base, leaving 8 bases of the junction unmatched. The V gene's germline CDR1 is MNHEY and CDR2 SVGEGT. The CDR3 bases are TGTGCCAGCAGTTACTTCGGAAGCGGGGTATATGAGCAGTTCTTC. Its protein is CASSYFGSGVYEQFF.

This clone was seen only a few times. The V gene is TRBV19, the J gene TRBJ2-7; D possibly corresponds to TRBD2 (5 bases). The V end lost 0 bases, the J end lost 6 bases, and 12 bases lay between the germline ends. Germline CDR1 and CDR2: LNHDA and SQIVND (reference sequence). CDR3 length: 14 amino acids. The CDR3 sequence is CASSIEGLSSEQYF. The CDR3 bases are TGTGCCAGTAGTATAGAAGGACTCTCATCCGAGCAGTACTTC.

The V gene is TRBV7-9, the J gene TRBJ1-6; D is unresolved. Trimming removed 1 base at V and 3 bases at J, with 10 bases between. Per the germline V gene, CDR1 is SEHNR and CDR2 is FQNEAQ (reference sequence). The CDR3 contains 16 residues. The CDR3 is CASSLGQDLYNSPLHF. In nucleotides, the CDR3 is TGTGCCAGCAGCTTAGGACAAGACCTCTATAATTCACCCCTCCACTTT.

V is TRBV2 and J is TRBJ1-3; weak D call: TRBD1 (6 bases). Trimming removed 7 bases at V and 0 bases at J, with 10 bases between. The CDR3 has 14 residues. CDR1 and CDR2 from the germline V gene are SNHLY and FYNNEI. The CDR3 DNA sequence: TGTGCCAGCATTACAGGGCGCTCTGGAAACACCATATATTTT. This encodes CASITGRSGNTIYF.

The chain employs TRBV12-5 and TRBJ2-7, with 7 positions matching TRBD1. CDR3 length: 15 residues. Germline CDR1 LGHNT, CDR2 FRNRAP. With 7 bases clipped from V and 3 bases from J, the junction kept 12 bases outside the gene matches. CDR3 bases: TGTGCTAGTGTCTATCCGGGACAGCCTTACTACGAGCAGTACTTC. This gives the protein CASVYPGQPYYEQYF.

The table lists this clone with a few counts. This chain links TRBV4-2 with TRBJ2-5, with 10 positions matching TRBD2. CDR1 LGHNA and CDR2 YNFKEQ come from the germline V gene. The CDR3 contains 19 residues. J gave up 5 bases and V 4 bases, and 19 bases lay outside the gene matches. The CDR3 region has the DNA TGTGCCAGCAGCCCCCGGTTGTTAGCGGGGGGCGCAAATCAGGAGACCCAGTACTTC. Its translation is CASSPRLLAGGANQETQYF.

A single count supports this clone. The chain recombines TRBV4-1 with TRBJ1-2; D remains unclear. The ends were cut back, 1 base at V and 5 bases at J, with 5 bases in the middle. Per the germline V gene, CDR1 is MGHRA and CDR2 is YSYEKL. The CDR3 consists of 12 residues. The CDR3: CASSQGRYGYTF. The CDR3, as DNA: TGCGCCAGCAGCCAAGGGAGGTATGGCTACACCTTC.

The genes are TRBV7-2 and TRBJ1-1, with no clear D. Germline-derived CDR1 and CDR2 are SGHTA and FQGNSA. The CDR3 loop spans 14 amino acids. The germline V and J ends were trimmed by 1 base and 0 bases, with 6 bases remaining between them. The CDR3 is CASSLVGLNTEAFF. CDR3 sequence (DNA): TGTGCCAGCAGCTTAGTGGGCTTGAACACTGAAGCTTTCTTT.

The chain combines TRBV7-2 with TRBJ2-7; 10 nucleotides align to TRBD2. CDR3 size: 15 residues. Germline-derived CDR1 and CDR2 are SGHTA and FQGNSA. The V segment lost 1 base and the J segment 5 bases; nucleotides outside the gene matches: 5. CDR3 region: CASSLVVAGGHEQYF. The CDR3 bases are TGTGCCAGCAGCTTAGTGGTAGCGGGGGGCCACGAGCAGTACTTC.

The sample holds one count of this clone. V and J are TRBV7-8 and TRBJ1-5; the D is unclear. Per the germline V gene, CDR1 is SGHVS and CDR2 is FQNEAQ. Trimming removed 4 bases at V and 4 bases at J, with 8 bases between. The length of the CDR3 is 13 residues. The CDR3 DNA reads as TGTGCCAGCAGCTCCCCCGGTAATCAGCCCCAGCATTTT. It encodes CASSSPGNQPQHF.